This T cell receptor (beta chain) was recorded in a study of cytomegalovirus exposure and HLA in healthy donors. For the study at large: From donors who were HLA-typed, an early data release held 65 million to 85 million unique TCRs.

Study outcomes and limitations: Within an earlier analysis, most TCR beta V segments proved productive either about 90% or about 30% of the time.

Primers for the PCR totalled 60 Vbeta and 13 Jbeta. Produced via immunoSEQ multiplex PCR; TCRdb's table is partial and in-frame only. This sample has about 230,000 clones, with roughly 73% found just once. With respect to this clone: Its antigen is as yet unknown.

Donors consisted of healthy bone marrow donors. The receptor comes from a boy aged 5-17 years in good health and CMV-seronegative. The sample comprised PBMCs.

The CDR3 reads CATGQGAGEQYF. CDR3 nucleotides: TGTGCCACCGGACAGGGGGCTGGGGAGCAGTACTTC. The chain couples TRBV6-5 to TRBJ2-7; 11 bases line up with TRBD1. V trimming: 10 bases; J trimming: 7 bases; junction bases outside the gene matches: 6. The CDR3 is 12 amino acids. Germline CDR1 reads MNHEY; CDR2 reads SVGAGI.